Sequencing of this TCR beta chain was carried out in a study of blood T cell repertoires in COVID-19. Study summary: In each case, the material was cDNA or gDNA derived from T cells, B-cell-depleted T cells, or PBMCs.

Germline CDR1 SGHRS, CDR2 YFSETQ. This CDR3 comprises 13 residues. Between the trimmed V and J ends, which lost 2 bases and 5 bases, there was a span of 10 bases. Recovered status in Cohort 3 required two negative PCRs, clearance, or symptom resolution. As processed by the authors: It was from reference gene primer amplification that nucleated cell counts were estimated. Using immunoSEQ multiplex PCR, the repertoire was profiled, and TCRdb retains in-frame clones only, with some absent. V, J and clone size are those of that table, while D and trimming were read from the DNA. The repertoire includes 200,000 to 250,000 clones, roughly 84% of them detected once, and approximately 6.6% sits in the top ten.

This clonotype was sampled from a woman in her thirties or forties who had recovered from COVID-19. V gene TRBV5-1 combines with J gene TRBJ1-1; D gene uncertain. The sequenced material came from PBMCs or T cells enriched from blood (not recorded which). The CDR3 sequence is CASSFYRETEAFF. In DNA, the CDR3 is TGCGCCAGCAGCTTCTATCGGGAGACTGAAGCTTTCTTT. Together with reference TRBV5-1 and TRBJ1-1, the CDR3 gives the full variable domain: KAGVTQTPRYLIKTRGQQVTLSCSPISGHRSVSWYQQTPGQGLQFLFEYFSETQRNKGNFPGRFSGRQFSNSRSEMNVSTLELGDSALYLCASSFYRETEAFFGQGTRLTVV.